The clone carrying this T cell receptor beta chain was seen more than once but under ten times. Its target is not known. The data belong to a study of beta chain features in type 1 diabetes. One heparinised draw of blood, averaging about 120 mL, came from each donor. Researchers reported sorting CD4+ naive, central memory, regulatory and stem cell-like memory cells via CD45RO/CCR7/CD25/CD127/CD95/CD27. Sorted populations all had greater than 95% purity. This CDR3 contains 16 residues. Trimming took 3 bases from V and 4 from J; bases not matched to a gene: 11. Germline values: CDR1 SQVTM, CDR2 ANQGSEA. All of the isolated RNA was reverse transcribed, so expressed TCRB transcripts were sequenced. Sequencing used immunoSEQ multiplex PCR; TCRdb keeps in-frame clones, though not all of them. The sample records about 650,000 clones, about an eighth being singletons. General observations from the study: In type 1 diabetes patients, VDJ junctions had fewer insertions; deletions at these junctions were more frequent. All four CD4+ subsets of Type 1 diabetes patients contained TCRB CDR3s that were moderately but significantly shorter.

The specimen sequenced was naive CD4+ T cells from blood. The sequence derives from a young man with type 1 diabetes. This chain uses TRBV29-1 with TRBJ1-2, with 10 positions matching TRBD1. Here the CDR3 DNA reads TGCAGCGTTGACTTTACCGGGACAGGGGAGAGCTATGGCTACACCTTC. Translation gives CSVDFTGTGESYGYTF. Looking up the rest from reference TRBV29-1 and TRBJ1-2 gives the full variable domain: SAVISQKPSRDICQRGTSLTIQCQVDSQVTMMFWYRQQPGQSLTLIATANQGSEATYESGFVIDKFPISRPNLTFSTLTVSNMSPEDSSIYLCSVDFTGTGESYGYTFGSGTRLTVV.